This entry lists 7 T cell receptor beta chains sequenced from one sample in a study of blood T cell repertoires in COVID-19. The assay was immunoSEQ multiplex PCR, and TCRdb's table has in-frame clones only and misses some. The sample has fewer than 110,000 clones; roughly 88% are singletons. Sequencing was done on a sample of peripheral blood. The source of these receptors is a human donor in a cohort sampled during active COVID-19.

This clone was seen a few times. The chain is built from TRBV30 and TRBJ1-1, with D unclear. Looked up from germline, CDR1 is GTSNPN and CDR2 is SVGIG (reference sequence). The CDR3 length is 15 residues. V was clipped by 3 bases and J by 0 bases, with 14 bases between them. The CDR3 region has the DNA TGTGCCTGGAGAATTTCGGCCAGGATGAACACTGAAGCTTTCTTT. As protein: CAWRISARMNTEAFF.

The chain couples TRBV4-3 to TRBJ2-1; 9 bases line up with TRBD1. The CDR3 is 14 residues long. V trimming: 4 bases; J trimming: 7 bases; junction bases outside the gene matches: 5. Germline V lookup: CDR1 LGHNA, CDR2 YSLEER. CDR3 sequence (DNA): TGCGCCAGCAGCCCACGGACAGGGGTTAATGAGCAGTTCTTC. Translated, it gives CASSPRTGVNEQFF.

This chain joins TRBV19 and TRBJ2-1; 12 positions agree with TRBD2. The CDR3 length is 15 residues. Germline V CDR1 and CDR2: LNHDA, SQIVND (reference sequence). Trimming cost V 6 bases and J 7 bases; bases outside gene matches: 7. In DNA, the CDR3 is TGTGCCAGTAGAGGATCTAGCGGGGGGGAGAATGAGCAGTTCTTC. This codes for CASRGSSGGENEQFF.

CDR3 DNA sequence: TGTGCCAGCAGCTTAGGTACAGTGCGCACAGATACGCAGTATTTT. Its protein product is CASSLGTVRTDTQYF. V gene TRBV7-6 combines with J gene TRBJ2-3; no firm D call. CDR1 is SGHVS, CDR2 FNYEAQ, per germline. This CDR3 has 15 residues. The ends were cut back, 1 base at V and 1 base at J, with 9 bases in the middle.

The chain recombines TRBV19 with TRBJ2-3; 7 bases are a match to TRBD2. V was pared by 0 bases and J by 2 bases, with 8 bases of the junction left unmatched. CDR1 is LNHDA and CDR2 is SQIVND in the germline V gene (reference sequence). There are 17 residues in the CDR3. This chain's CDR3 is CASSIDPLAEFTDTQYF. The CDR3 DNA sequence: TGTGCCAGTAGTATAGATCCCCTAGCGGAGTTCACAGATACGCAGTATTTT. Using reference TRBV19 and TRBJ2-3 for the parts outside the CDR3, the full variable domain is DGGITQSPKYLFRKEGQNVTLSCEQNLNHDAMYWYRQDPGQGLRLIYYSQIVNDFQKGDIAEGYSVSREKKESFPLTVTSAQKNPTAFYLCASSIDPLAEFTDTQYFGPGTRLTVL.

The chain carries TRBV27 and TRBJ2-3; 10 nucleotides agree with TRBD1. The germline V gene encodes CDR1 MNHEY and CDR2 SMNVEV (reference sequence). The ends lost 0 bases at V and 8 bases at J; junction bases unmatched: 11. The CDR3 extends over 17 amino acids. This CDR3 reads CASSLSGPGQGMVTQYF. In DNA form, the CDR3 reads TGTGCCAGCAGTTTATCGGGCCCGGGACAGGGGATGGTTACGCAGTATTTT.

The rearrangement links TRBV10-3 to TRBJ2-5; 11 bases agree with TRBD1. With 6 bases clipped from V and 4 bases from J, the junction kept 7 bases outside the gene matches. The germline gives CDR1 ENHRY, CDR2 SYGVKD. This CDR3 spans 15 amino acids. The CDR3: CAIRGQGVIGETQYF. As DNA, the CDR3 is TGTGCCATCAGGGGACAGGGGGTAATAGGAGAGACCCAGTACTTC.